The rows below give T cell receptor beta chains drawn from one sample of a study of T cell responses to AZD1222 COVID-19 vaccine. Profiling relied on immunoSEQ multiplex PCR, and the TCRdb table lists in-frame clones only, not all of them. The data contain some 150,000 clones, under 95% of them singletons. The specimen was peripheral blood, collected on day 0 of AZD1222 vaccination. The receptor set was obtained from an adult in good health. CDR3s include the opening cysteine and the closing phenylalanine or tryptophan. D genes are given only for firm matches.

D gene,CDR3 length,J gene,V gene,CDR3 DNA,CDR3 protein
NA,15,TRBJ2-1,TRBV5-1,TGCGCCAGCAAAACCGGGGCTCCTTCCTACAATGAGCAGTTCTTC,CASKTGAPSYNEQFF
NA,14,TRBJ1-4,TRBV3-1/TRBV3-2,TGTGCCAGCAGCCAGGGGACGAGTAATGAAAAACTGTTTTTT,CASSQGTSNEKLFF
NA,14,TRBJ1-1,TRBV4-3,TGCGCCAGCAGCTACAGGCCCGGCGGCACTGAAGCTTTCTTT,CASSYRPGGTEAFF
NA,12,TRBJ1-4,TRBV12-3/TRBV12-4,TGTGCCAGCAGCTACGAATCTGAAAAACTGTTTTTT,CASSYESEKLFF
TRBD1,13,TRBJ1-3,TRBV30,TGTGCCTGGAACAGGGGGCTTGGAAACACCATATATTTT,CAWNRGLGNTIYF
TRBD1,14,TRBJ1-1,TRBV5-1,TGCGCCAGCAGCTTGGGGACAGGGAGCACTGAAGCTTTCTTT,CASSLGTGSTEAFF
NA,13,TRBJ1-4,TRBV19,TGTGCCAGTAGTAGACAGCTTAATGAAAAACTGTTTTTT,CASSRQLNEKLFF
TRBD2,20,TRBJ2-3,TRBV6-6,TGTGCCAGCAGTCCTGGGACTAGCGGTCAGGGTGTCCCAGCCACAGATACGCAGTATTTT,CASSPGTSGQGVPATDTQYF
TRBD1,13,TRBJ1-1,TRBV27,TGTGCCAGCAGTTTAGAGACAGGGGGTGAAGCTTTCTTT,CASSLETGGEAFF
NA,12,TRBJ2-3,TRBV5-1,TGCGCCAGCAGCTTGAACACAGATACGCAGTATTTT,CASSLNTDTQYF
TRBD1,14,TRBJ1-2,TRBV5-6,TGTGCCAGCAGCCCGTCGACAGGGGGGGTTGGCTACACCTTC,CASSPSTGGVGYTF
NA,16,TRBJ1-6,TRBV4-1,TGCGCCAGCAGCTTTCGCCCGGACCCCGCTAATTCACCCCTCCACTTT,CASSFRPDPANSPLHF
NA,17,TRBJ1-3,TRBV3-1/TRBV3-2,TGTGCCAGCAGCCATGCAGGGATCTCCTACTCTGGAAACACCATATATTTT,CASSHAGISYSGNTIYF